This TCR beta chain appears in the sequencing data of a study of sequential checkpoint blockade in melanoma. In the study overall: Randomization was 1:1 between first-line nivolumab→ipilimumab and ipilimumab→nivolumab. After both sequences, patients received maintenance nivolumab.

There are 11 residues in the CDR3. In this sample, this clone turned up a few times. Mismatch with germline at one junction end may stem from a read error. Treatment: randomized to nivolumab then ipilimumab (arm A) or the reverse (arm B). PBMC sorting kept live CD3+CD8+ cells without CD19 or CD56. Libraries were prepared by immunoSEQ multiplex PCR; TCRdb keeps only in-frame clonotypes and omits some of them. The sample lists fewer than 35,000 clones, roughly 73% occurring once. This receptor was identified in a human donor with melanoma. The chain employs TRBV5-3 and TRBJ1-1; D remains unclear. TRBV5-3 is an open reading frame, and its role is uncertain. Sequenced material: CD8+ T cells sorted from blood (inferred from file names), taken from a patient given nivolumab and ipilimumab in sequence. The DNA of the CDR3 is TGTGCCAGCAGCTCAGACACTGAAGCTTTCTTT. Its translation: CASSSDTEAFF.